These 8 T cell receptor beta chains were sequenced from one sample in a study of early T cells in non-severe SARS-CoV-2 infection (dated by TCRdb to 2020 to 2022). The library was built by means of 5' RACE. Sequencing instrument: NextSeq 500. The public reads were reprocessed in TCRdb via fastp at Q25 and MiXCR, keeping in-frame beta chains. Every distinct CDR3 protein forms one entry, paired with its most common genes and DNA. For this sample the table gives approximately 69,000 distinct CDR3 sequences, of which 12% were detected only once. The top ten clones comprise around 3.8% of the sample. Sample: whole blood. These receptors came from an adult who was a healthcare worker with PCR-confirmed SARS-CoV-2 infection or an uninfected control (not recorded which).

V and J are TRBV6-6 and TRBJ1-4; TRBD1 matches 9 bases. Germline V gives CDR1 MNHNY, CDR2 SVGAGI (reference sequence). Germline trimming cut 6 bases from V and 4 bases from J; bases unmatched to any gene: 6. CDR3 length: 15 residues. CDR3 nucleotides: TGTGCCAGCAGCTACAGGGGGCACGATAATGAAAAACTGTTTTTT. Translating it yields CASSYRGHDNEKLFF.

The rearrangement links TRBV6-1 to TRBJ2-2, with a possible D match to TRBD2 (5 bases). This CDR3 is 16 amino acids long. CDR1 is MNHNS and CDR2 is SASEGT in the germline V gene. The V end was cut by 0 bases, the J end by 6 bases, with 14 bases between. CDR3 sequence reads: CASSEAWGELAGELFF. CDR3 nucleotide sequence: TGTGCCAGCAGTGAAGCTTGGGGAGAGCTGGCCGGGGAGCTGTTTTTT.

Ten or more counts support this clonotype. The rearrangement uses TRBV7-3 and TRBJ2-2; 12 positions match TRBD2. Germline V CDR1 and CDR2: SGHTA, FQGTGA. The CDR3 runs to 18 residues. With V trimmed by 0 bases and J by 7 bases, 9 bases remained unmatched. The DNA for the CDR3 is TGTGCCAGCAGCTTAACGGCGAGACTAGCGGGAGAGGTCGGGGAGCTGTTTTTT. Its protein is CASSLTARLAGEVGELFF.

At least ten counts were recorded for this clonotype. The chain has TRBV7-8 and TRBJ2-1; D is possibly TRBD2 (6 bases). This CDR3 contains 13 residues. Trimming cost V 8 bases and J 15 bases, with 23 bases left between them. The germline V gene has CDR1 SGHVS and CDR2 FQNEAQ. The CDR3 is CASLVGGTPRLFF. Written as DNA, the CDR3 is TGTGCCAGCCTCGTGGGCGGGACCCCTCGGTTGTTCTTC.

This clonotype was seen many times. V and J are TRBV7-9 and TRBJ2-1, with no clear D. CDR3 length: 11 amino acids. CDR1 is SEHNR and CDR2 is FQNEAQ in the germline V gene (reference sequence). With 5 bases removed from V and 7 bases from J, the gap between germline ends came to 6 bases. The CDR3 region has the DNA TGTGCCAGCAGCGCCTTGAATGAGCAGTTCTTC. The encoded protein is CASSALNEQFF.

This clonotype was detected many times. This chain links TRBV12-3 or TRBV12-4 with TRBJ1-5; tentatively, D is TRBD1 (5 bases). V lost 3 bases, J lost 2 bases, and 14 bases lay in between. The CDR3 totals 16 residues. For the CDR3, the DNA is TGTGCCAGCAGTTTTTGGGGGGGAGTGGGCAATCAGCCCCAGCATTTT. It encodes CASSFWGGVGNQPQHF.

CDR3 loop: CASSSPGLPYEQYF. CDR3 nucleotide sequence: TGTGCCAGCAGCAGCCCGGGACTACCATACGAGCAGTACTTC. The chain couples TRBV2 to TRBJ2-7, with 7 bases matching TRBD2. The CDR3 contains 14 residues. Per the germline V gene, CDR1 is SNHLY and CDR2 is FYNNEI. Germline trimming cut 6 bases from V and 4 bases from J; bases unmatched to any gene: 9.

This clonotype was counted ten times or more. The genes are TRBV6-6 and TRBJ1-5, with D tentatively TRBD1 (5 bases). From germline, CDR1 is MNHNY and CDR2 SVGAGI (reference sequence). The CDR3 contains 18 residues. Trimming pared 0 bases from V and 1 base from J, leaving 16 bases between. The CDR3 DNA is TGTGCCAGCAGTTACTCGAAAGGGACGCACGGAAGCAATCAGCCCCAGCATTTT. Translating gives CASSYSKGTHGSNQPQHF.